The next 29 T cell receptor beta chains were all read from a single sample in a study of beta chain features in type 1 diabetes. General study results and limits: In every one of the four CD4+ subsets, TCRB CDR3s were moderately but significantly shorter in Type 1 diabetes patients.

Their recognized antigens are unknown. Every bit of the isolated RNA underwent reverse transcription, so sequencing read expressed TCRB transcripts. Clones were read by immunoSEQ multiplex PCR, and TCRdb kept only the in-frame ones, dropping some. This table has roughly 340,000 clones, over 9.5% appearing once. The specimen was naive CD4+ T cells from blood. All receptors derive from a woman aged 18-30 years with type 1 diabetes.

With regard to this clone: Within the sample, other DNA sequences also encode this same CDR3. The genes are TRBV30 and TRBJ1-1; weak D call: TRBD1 (5 bases). The V gene's germline CDR1 is GTSNPN and CDR2 SVGIG (reference sequence). The CDR3 totals 12 residues. The V end was cut by 2 bases, the J end by 4 bases, with 8 bases between. This CDR3 is CAWSSGGTEAFF. The CDR3 DNA follows: TGTGCCTGGAGTTCGGGGGGCACTGAAGCTTTCTTT. Looking up the rest from reference TRBV30 and TRBJ1-1 gives the full variable domain: SQTIHQWPATLVQPVGSPLSLECTVEGTSNPNLYWYRQAAGRGLQLLFYSVGIGQISSEVPQNLSASRPQDRQFILSSKKLLLSDSGFYLCAWSSGGTEAFFGQGTRLTVV.

This clone was counted a few times. The rearrangement links TRBV4-3 to TRBJ2-7, with 9 bases lining up with TRBD2. The V segment lost 0 bases and the J segment 4 bases; nucleotides outside the gene matches: 4. The CDR3 loop spans 15 amino acids. Germline V gene data show CDR1 as LGHNA and CDR2 as YSLEER. CDR3 sequence reads: CASSQETLAGYEQYF. In nucleotides, the CDR3 is TGCGCCAGCAGCCAAGAAACCCTAGCGGGGTACGAGCAGTACTTC.

The chain joins TRBV4-2 to TRBJ2-7; weak D call: TRBD2 (6 bases). The CDR3 length is 15 residues. Trimming removed 3 bases from V and 1 base from J, with 13 bases in between. Germline CDR1 LGHNA, CDR2 YNFKEQ. The CDR3 here is CASSQTGTASYEQYF. The CDR3 DNA sequence: TGTGCCAGCAGCCAGACCGGGACTGCGTCCTACGAGCAGTACTTC.

This clone has more than one count but fewer than ten. This chain joins TRBV10-3 and TRBJ2-5, with TRBD1 matching over 8 bases. The CDR3 is made up of 13 amino acids. From germline, CDR1 is ENHRY and CDR2 SYGVKD. V shed 6 bases, J shed 2 bases, and the junction held 2 bases outside the gene matches. CDR3 loop: CAIRDREQETQYF. CDR3 DNA sequence: TGTGCCATCAGGGACAGGGAACAAGAGACCCAGTACTTC.

The V gene is TRBV19, the J gene TRBJ1-2; TRBD1 matches at 7 bases. J gave up 4 bases and V 4 bases, and 12 bases lay outside the gene matches. The CDR3 extends over 16 amino acids. Germline assignment: CDR1 LNHDA and CDR2 SQIVND (reference sequence). CDR3 nucleotide sequence: TGTGCCAGTAGTACCCGATCAGGGGGAAGGATCTATGGCTACACCTTC. It yields the protein CASSTRSGGRIYGYTF.

The chain couples TRBV18 to TRBJ1-2, with TRBD1 as a possible D gene (5 bases). The CDR3 spans 16 residues. Trimming shortened V by 1 base and J by 3 bases, and 15 bases separated the two germline ends. CDR1 KGHSH and CDR2 LQKENI come from the germline V gene. This chain's CDR3 is CASSPRSTLGDYGYTF. Here the CDR3 DNA reads TGTGCCAGCTCACCACGGTCTACCTTAGGGGACTATGGCTACACCTTC.

This clone was seen a handful of times. V gene TRBV11-2 combines with J gene TRBJ2-7; no definite D call. The V end lost 3 bases, the J end lost 2 bases, and 11 bases lay between the germline ends. The V gene's germline CDR1 is SGHAT and CDR2 FQNNGV. The CDR3 is 14 residues long. The CDR3 DNA is TGTGCCAGCAGCTTTTTAGCCAGAACCTACGAGCAGTACTTC. This gives the protein CASSFLARTYEQYF.

The chain uses TRBV19 and TRBJ2-7, with TRBD1 matching 7 bases. Per the germline V gene, CDR1 is LNHDA and CDR2 is SQIVND (reference sequence). The CDR3 covers 14 residues. J lost 1 base, V lost 3 bases, and 3 bases had no gene match. The CDR3 coding sequence is TGTGCCAGTAGTATGACAGGGTGGTCCTACGAGCAGTACTTC. This codes for CASSMTGWSYEQYF.

With respect to this clone: This specimen includes other DNA sequences encoding the same CDR3. The chain is built from TRBV9 and TRBJ1-1; 8 positions agree with TRBD1. Germline CDR1 is SGDLS and CDR2 is YYNGEE. The length of the CDR3 is 13 residues. V lost 2 bases and J lost 3; bases outside the gene matches: 0. The CDR3 sequence is CASSVDRDTEAFF. CDR3 nucleotide sequence: TGTGCCAGCAGCGTGGACAGGGACACTGAAGCTTTCTTT.

This sequence joins TRBV18 and TRBJ1-5; 9 bases are shared with TRBD1. The CDR3 loop spans 13 amino acids. The germline V gene encodes CDR1 KGHSH and CDR2 LQKENI. With V trimmed by 6 bases and J by 7 bases, 4 bases remained unmatched. CDR3 in amino acids: CASSTGGNQPQHF. In DNA, the CDR3 is TGTGCCAGCTCGACAGGGGGTAACCAGCCCCAGCATTTT.

This sequence joins TRBV5-1 and TRBJ1-6; possibly TRBD1 for D (5 bases). The germline V and J ends were trimmed by 5 bases and 5 bases, with 14 bases remaining between them. Per germline, CDR1 SGHRS and CDR2 YFSETQ. This CDR3 contains 15 residues. The CDR3 loop reads CASSSSRANNSPLHF. The DNA of the CDR3 is TGCGCCAGCAGTAGCTCCAGGGCGAATAATTCACCCCTCCACTTT.

J is TRBJ1-3 and V is TRBV13; 7 positions match TRBD1. CDR1 is PRHDT and CDR2 is FYEKMQ in the germline V gene (reference sequence). V shed 5 bases and J 4 bases; nucleotides not matched to a gene: 11. The CDR3 spans 16 residues. The CDR3 spells CASSPPTTGLGNTIYF. In nucleotides, the CDR3 is TGTGCCAGCAGCCCACCGACGACAGGGTTGGGAAACACCATATATTTT. The full variable domain, rest sourced from reference TRBV13 and TRBJ1-3, is AAGVIQSPRHLIKEKRETATLKCYPIPRHDTVYWYQQGPGQDPQFLISFYEKMQSDKGSIPDRFSAQQFSDYHSELNMSSLELGDSALYFCASSPPTTGLGNTIYFGEGSWLTVV.

This sequence joins TRBV6-6 and TRBJ2-1; D is perhaps TRBD1 (6 bases). Trimming pared 2 bases from V and 7 bases from J, leaving 12 bases between. The CDR3 has 14 amino acids. Germline CDR1 is MNHNY and CDR2 is SVGAGI (reference sequence). This chain's CDR3 is CASSYTQGSNEQFF. The CDR3 coding sequence is TGTGCCAGCAGTTACACCCAGGGGTCAAATGAGCAGTTCTTC.

This clone was seen only a few times. This sequence joins TRBV27 and TRBJ1-5; no clear D. Germline values: CDR1 MNHEY, CDR2 SMNVEV (reference sequence). This CDR3 contains 15 residues. V lost 5 bases to trimming and J lost 0 bases, with 11 bases between them. This CDR3 is CASSLSTGSNQPQHF. CDR3 in DNA: TGTGCCAGCAGTCTCTCAACGGGTAGCAATCAGCCCCAGCATTTT.

This CDR3 is CASSGDSSSRYF. The CDR3 nucleotides read TGTGCCAGCAGTGGGGACAGCTCTTCGCGGTACTTC. The chain has TRBV2 and TRBJ2-4, with TRBD1 matching over 7 bases. With 4 bases clipped from V and 15 bases from J, the junction kept 9 bases outside the gene matches. This CDR3 contains 12 residues. CDR1 SNHLY and CDR2 FYNNEI come from the germline V gene.

The chain couples TRBV20-1 to TRBJ2-5; perhaps TRBD2 as D (5 bases). There are 11 residues in the CDR3. CDR1 and CDR2 (germline): DFQATT, SNEGSKA (reference sequence). CDR3 loop: CGSWTQETQYF. Here the CDR3 DNA reads TGCGGGAGTTGGACCCAAGAGACCCAGTACTTC.

This clone showed up just a few times. The V and J genes are TRBV4-3 and TRBJ2-5; possible D gene TRBD1, 6 bases. The tail of the sequence fits TRBJ2-7 better, so the J call may be wrong. This CDR3 has 14 amino acids. CDR1 is LGHNA, CDR2 YSLEER, per germline. CDR3 coding DNA: TGCGCCAGCAGCCAAGTGGACAGATCCTACGAGCAGTACTTC. Protein: CASSQVDRSYEQYF.

This clone has just a few counts. V usage is TRBV5-4 and J usage is TRBJ1-2, with 8 bases lining up with TRBD1. Germline CDR1 and CDR2: SGHNT and YYREEE (reference sequence). The length of the CDR3 is 14 residues. The V segment lost 4 bases and the J segment 8 bases; nucleotides outside the gene matches: 10. The CDR3 is CASSQRTGLKGYTF. The CDR3 nucleotides read TGTGCCAGCAGCCAAAGGACAGGGTTGAAGGGCTACACCTTC.

This clone has just a few counts. The chain has TRBV4-1 and TRBJ2-7, with D maybe TRBD1 (6 bases). V lost 0 bases, J lost 1 base, and 13 bases lay in between. Germline CDR1 reads MGHRA; CDR2 reads YSYEKL. This CDR3 is built from 16 residues. DNA for the CDR3: TGCGCCAGCAGCCAAGAGGGGGCCCCCCCTTCCTACGAGCAGTACTTC. This encodes CASSQEGAPPSYEQYF.

This rearrangement joins TRBV30 to TRBJ1-5; weak D call: TRBD1 (5 bases). Trimming removed 0 bases at V and 7 bases at J, with 16 bases between. Germline V gene data show CDR1 as GTSNPN and CDR2 as SVGIG (reference sequence). CDR3 size: 15 residues. The CDR3 sequence: CAWSVQAPVVQPQHF. The CDR3 nucleotides are TGTGCCTGGAGTGTACAGGCACCAGTTGTCCAGCCCCAGCATTTT.

The chain recombines TRBV7-2 with TRBJ1-6; TRBD1 matches at 12 bases. J was trimmed by 7 bases and V by 5 bases; bases with no gene match: 3. The CDR3 consists of 15 residues. Germline CDR1 reads SGHTA; CDR2 reads FQGNSA. CDR3 in amino acids: CASSRGQGANSPLHF. CDR3 DNA: TGTGCCAGCAGCAGGGGACAGGGGGCAAATTCACCCCTCCACTTT.

This clone came up a few times. The chain uses TRBV7-9 and TRBJ1-1, with D possibly matching TRBD1 (5 bases). The CDR3 sequence is 13 residues long. The V gene lost 6 bases and the J gene lost 0 bases, with 8 bases spanning the gap. Germline lookup yields CDR1 SEHNR and CDR2 FQNEAQ (reference sequence). The chain's CDR3 is CASSRQLNTEAFF. The CDR3 DNA follows: TGTGCCAGCAGTCGACAGCTGAACACTGAAGCTTTCTTT. Using reference TRBV7-9 and TRBJ1-1 for the parts outside the CDR3, the full variable domain is DTGVSQNPRHKITKRGQNVTFRCDPISEHNRLYWYRQTLGQGPEFLTYFQNEAQLEKSRLLSDRFSAERPKGSFSTLEIQRTEQGDSAMYLCASSRQLNTEAFFGQGTRLTVV.

V and J are TRBV7-2 and TRBJ2-7; tentatively, D is TRBD2 (6 bases). Germline-derived CDR1 and CDR2 are SGHTA and FQGNSA. Deletions cut 5 bases from V and 2 bases from J, with 13 bases between. There are 14 residues in the CDR3. The CDR3 loop reads CASSPRTGAYEQYF. DNA of the CDR3: TGTGCCAGCAGCCCGCGGACGGGAGCCTACGAGCAGTACTTC.

This clone has a handful of counts. The chain has TRBV18 and TRBJ1-2, with 8 bases lining up with TRBD1. The CDR3 sequence is 15 residues long. Germline V gene data show CDR1 as KGHSH and CDR2 as LQKENI. Unmatched junction bases numbered 14, after V lost 6 bases and J lost 8 bases. In DNA form, the CDR3 reads TGTGCCAGCTCCCCGAGTATCACAGGGGGAAAGGGCTACACCTTC. Encoded protein: CASSPSITGGKGYTF. Complete variable domain (other parts from reference TRBV18 and TRBJ1-2): NAGVMQNPRHLVRRRGQEARLRCSPMKGHSHVYWYRQLPEEGLKFMVYLQKENIIDESGMPKERFSAEFPKEGPSILRIQQVVRGDSAAYFCASSPSITGGKGYTFGSGTRLTVV.

This clone was observed a handful of times. The chain uses TRBV5-5 and TRBJ2-5; D may be TRBD1 (6 bases). Germline assignment: CDR1 SGHKS and CDR2 YYEKEE (reference sequence). The CDR3 has 14 residues. V was shortened by 6 bases and J by 7 bases, with 19 bases between the two germline ends. CDR3 loop: CASNVQGQEVTQYF. CDR3 in DNA: TGTGCCAGCAACGTGCAGGGACAAGAGGTGACCCAGTACTTC.

This clone was observed a few times. The same CDR3 is also encoded by other DNA sequences in this sample. The CDR3 sequence is CASSHTDTQYF. CDR3 DNA sequence: TGTGCCAGCAGCCACACAGATACGCAGTATTTT. The chain uses TRBV5-4 and TRBJ2-3; D remains unclear. Per germline, CDR1 SGHNT and CDR2 YYREEE (reference sequence). With 4 bases removed from V and 2 bases from J, the gap between germline ends came to 2 bases. The CDR3 contains 11 residues.

Here the CDR3 DNA reads TGCGCCAGCGGGTGGGCGGGGGGCGCTTTGGATGGCTACACCTTC. Amino acid sequence: CASGWAGGALDGYTF. This chain connects TRBV4-1 to TRBJ1-2, with a possible D match to TRBD1 (6 bases). CDR1 is MGHRA and CDR2 is YSYEKL in the germline V gene. The CDR3 is 15 amino acids. V shed 8 bases and J shed 6 bases, with 22 bases lying between them.

This chain uses TRBV29-1 with TRBJ1-5; 8 positions agree with TRBD1. This CDR3 is 13 amino acids long. The germline V gene has CDR1 SQVTM and CDR2 ANQGSEA. V dropped 8 bases and J dropped 2; count of bases not matched to a gene: 5. The CDR3 DNA follows: TGCAGCCCCGAGACAGGGGGCAATCAGCCCCAGCATTTT. Its protein is CSPETGGNQPQHF. The entire variable domain, with the rest obtained from reference TRBV29-1 and TRBJ1-5, is as follows: SAVISQKPSRDICQRGTSLTIQCQVDSQVTMMFWYRQQPGQSLTLIATANQGSEATYESGFVIDKFPISRPNLTFSTLTVSNMSPEDSSIYLCSPETGGNQPQHFGDGTRLSIL.

The chain combines TRBV7-9 with TRBJ2-3; D is uncertain. The CDR3 has 13 amino acids. Trimming left V 5 bases short and J 4 bases short, with 10 bases between. Germline assignment: CDR1 SEHNR and CDR2 FQNEAQ (reference sequence). The CDR3 DNA is TGTGCCAGCAGCCTCCCCCTACCAGATACGCAGTATTTT. Translation gives CASSLPLPDTQYF. The entire variable domain, with the rest obtained from reference TRBV7-9 and TRBJ2-3, is as follows: DTGVSQNPRHKITKRGQNVTFRCDPISEHNRLYWYRQTLGQGPEFLTYFQNEAQLEKSRLLSDRFSAERPKGSFSTLEIQRTEQGDSAMYLCASSLPLPDTQYFGPGTRLTVL.